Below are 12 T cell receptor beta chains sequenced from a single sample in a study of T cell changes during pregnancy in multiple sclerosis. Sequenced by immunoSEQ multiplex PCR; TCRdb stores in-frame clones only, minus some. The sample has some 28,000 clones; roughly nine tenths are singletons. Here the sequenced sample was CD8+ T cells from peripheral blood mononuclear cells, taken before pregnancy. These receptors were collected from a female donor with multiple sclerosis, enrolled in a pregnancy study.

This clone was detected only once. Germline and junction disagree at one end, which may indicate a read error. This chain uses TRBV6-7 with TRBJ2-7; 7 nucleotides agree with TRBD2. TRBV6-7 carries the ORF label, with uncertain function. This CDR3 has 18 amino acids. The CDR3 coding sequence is TGTGCCAGCAGTTATGGGGCGGCGGGGGAGTTTAGGTCCTGCGAGCAGTACTTC. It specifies CASSYGAAGEFRSCEQYF.

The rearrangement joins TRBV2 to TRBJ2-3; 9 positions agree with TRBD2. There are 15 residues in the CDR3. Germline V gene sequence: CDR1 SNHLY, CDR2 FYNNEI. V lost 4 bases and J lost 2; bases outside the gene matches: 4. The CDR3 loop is CASSGSSGVTDTQYF. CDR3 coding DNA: TGTGCCAGCAGTGGTTCTAGCGGGGTCACAGATACGCAGTATTTT.

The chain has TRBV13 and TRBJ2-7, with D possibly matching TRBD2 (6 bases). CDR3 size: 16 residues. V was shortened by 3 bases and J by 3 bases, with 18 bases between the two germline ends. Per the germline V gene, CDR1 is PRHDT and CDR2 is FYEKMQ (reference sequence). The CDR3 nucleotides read TGTGCCAGCAGCTTTGCGGGGTGGGGCAGACACTACGAGCAGTACTTC. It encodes CASSFAGWGRHYEQYF.

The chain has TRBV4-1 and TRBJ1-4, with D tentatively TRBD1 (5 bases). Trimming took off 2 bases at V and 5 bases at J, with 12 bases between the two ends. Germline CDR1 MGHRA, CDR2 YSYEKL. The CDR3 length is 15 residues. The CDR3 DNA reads TGCGCCAGCAGCCAATGGGGACTGGGGAATGAAAAACTGTTTTTT. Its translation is CASSQWGLGNEKLFF.

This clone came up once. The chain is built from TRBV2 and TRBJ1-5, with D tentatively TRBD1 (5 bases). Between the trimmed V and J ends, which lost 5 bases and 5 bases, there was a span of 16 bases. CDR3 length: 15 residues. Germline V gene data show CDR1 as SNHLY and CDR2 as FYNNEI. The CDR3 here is CASSLDSSLHQPQHF. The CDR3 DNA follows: TGTGCCAGCAGTTTAGACAGTTCATTACATCAGCCCCAGCATTTT. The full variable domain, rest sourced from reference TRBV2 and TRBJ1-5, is EPEVTQTPSHQVTQMGQEVILRCVPISNHLYFYWYRQILGQKVEFLVSFYNNEISEKSEIFDDQFSVERPDGSNFTLKIRSTKLEDSAMYFCASSLDSSLHQPQHFGDGTRLSIL.

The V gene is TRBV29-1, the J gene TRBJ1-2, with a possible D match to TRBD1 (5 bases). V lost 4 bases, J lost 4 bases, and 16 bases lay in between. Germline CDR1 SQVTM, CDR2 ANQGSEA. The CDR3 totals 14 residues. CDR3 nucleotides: TGCAGCGTTGGGTCGGGGGGTACGGGCTATGGCTACACCTTC. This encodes CSVGSGGTGYGYTF.

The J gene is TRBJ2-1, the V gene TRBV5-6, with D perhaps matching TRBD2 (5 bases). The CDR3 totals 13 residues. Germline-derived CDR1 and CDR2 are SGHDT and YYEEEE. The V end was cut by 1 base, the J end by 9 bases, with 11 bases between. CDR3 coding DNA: TGTGCCAGCAGCTTGAGGCGGGCAAGTGAGCAGTTCTTC. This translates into CASSLRRASEQFF.

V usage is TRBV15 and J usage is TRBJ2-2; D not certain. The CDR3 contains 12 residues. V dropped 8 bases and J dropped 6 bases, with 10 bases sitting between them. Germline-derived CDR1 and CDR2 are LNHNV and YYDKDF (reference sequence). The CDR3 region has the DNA TGTGCCACCGAGGTGACGGCCGGGGAGCTGTTTTTT. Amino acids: CATEVTAGELFF.

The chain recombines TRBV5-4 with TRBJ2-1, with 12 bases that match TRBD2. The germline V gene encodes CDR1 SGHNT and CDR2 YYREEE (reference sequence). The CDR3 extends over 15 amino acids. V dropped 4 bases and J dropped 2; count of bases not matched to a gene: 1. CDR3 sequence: CASSPSGGAYNEQFF. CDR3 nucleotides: TGTGCCAGCAGCCCTAGCGGGGGGGCCTACAATGAGCAGTTCTTC.

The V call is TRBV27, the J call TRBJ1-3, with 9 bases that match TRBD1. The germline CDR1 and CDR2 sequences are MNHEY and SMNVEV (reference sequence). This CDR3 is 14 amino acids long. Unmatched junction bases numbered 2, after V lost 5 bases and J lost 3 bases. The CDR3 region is CASSPTGGGNTIYF. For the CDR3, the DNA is TGTGCCAGCAGTCCGACAGGGGGTGGAAACACCATATATTTT.

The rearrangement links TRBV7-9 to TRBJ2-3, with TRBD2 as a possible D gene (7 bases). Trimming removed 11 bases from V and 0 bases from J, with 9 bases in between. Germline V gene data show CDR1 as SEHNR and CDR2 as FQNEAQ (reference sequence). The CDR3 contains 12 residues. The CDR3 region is CAGGASTDTQYF. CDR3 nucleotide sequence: TGTGCCGGGGGGGCCAGCACAGATACGCAGTATTTT.

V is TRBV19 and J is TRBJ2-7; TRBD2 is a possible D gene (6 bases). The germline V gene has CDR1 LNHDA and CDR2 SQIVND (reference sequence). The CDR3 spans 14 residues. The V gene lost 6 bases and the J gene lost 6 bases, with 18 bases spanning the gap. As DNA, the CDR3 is TGTGCCAGTAGCCCGGGACTCGCGGCACGCGAGCAGTACTTC. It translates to CASSPGLAAREQYF.